The next 14 T cell receptor beta chains were all read from a single sample in a study of cytomegalovirus exposure and HLA in healthy donors. Data came from immunoSEQ multiplex PCR; TCRdb stores just in-frame clones and leaves some out. The sample contains approximately 180,000 clones, about 82% of which appear only once. Sequencing was carried out using PBMCs. These receptors all stem from a woman under 30 in good health and CMV-seronegative.

This chain joins TRBV7-9 and TRBJ1-1; D is unclear. Trimming pared 7 bases from V and 7 bases from J, leaving 19 bases between. Germline V gene data show CDR1 as SEHNR and CDR2 as FQNEAQ (reference sequence). The CDR3 has 14 amino acids. Here the CDR3 reads CASTLAGDLNEAFF. CDR3 sequence (DNA): TGTGCCAGCACCCTAGCCGGGGATCTGAATGAAGCTTTCTTT.

The CDR3 loop reads CASSLGGPLATGELFF. DNA of the CDR3: TGCGCCAGCAGCTTGGGAGGTCCTTTGGCCACCGGGGAGCTGTTTTTT. V gene TRBV5-1 combines with J gene TRBJ2-2; D gene uncertain. CDR3 length equals 16 residues. V lost 0 bases and J 4 bases, leaving 13 bases between the germline ends. Germline V lookup: CDR1 SGHRS, CDR2 YFSETQ.

J is TRBJ1-1 and V is TRBV21-1; the table's D call TRBD1 went unverified against the DNA. TRBV21-1 is annotated as a pseudogene. The CDR3 contains 18 residues. The CDR3 DNA is TGTGCCAGCAGCAAAAGCTACAGGGGGCTGCTCACGAACACTGAAGCTTTCTTT. It encodes CASSKSYRGLLTNTEAFF.

CDR3 nucleotides: TGTGCCAGCAGCCCCCCGTGGGGCGGGGGTAAACTAAATGAGCAGTTCTTC. Translation gives CASSPPWGGGKLNEQFF. The chain carries TRBV11-1 and TRBJ2-1; 7 bases align to TRBD2. CDR3 length: 17 residues. Germline V CDR1 and CDR2: SGHAT, FQDESV (reference sequence). V lost 5 bases to trimming and J lost 7 bases; unmatched junction nucleotides: 17.

This clone appeared a single time. The V and J genes are TRBV28 and TRBJ2-7; 16 nucleotides line up with TRBD2. This CDR3 contains 17 residues. The V gene's germline CDR1 is MDHEN and CDR2 SYDVKM. J was trimmed by 4 bases and V by 5 bases; bases with no gene match: 8. The CDR3 DNA sequence: TGTGCCAGCAGTGCCTGGGTGGGACTAGCGGGAGGGTACGAGCAGTACTTC. Residues: CASSAWVGLAGGYEQYF.

This chain connects TRBV6-1 to TRBJ2-7; TRBD1 is a possible D gene (7 bases). The V gene's germline CDR1 is MNHNS and CDR2 SASEGT. V was shortened by 11 bases and J by 3 bases, with 17 bases between the two germline ends. This CDR3 comprises 13 residues. In DNA, the CDR3 is TGTGCCGGCAACAGGGGAGGCTACTACGAGCAGTACTTC. Translation gives CAGNRGGYYEQYF.

The chain employs TRBV5-1 and TRBJ1-3, with 8 nucleotides matching TRBD1. Germline CDR1 is SGHRS and CDR2 is YFSETQ. V trimming: 4 bases; J trimming: 3 bases; junction bases outside the gene matches: 6. The CDR3 loop spans 15 amino acids. Here the CDR3 reads CASSPQGAGGNTIYF. CDR3 DNA: TGCGCCAGCAGCCCTCAGGGGGCGGGTGGAAACACCATATATTTT.

Note on this clone: This may be a read error, as it is one base from a much larger clone. The J gene is TRBJ2-3, the V gene TRBV10-2; 13 bases are a match to TRBD2. The CDR3 covers 15 residues. Germline assignment: CDR1 WSHSY and CDR2 SAAADI. The junction had 1 base not matched to a gene; V was cut back by 3 bases and J by 4 bases. CDR3 region: CASSELAGGPDTQYF. Written as DNA, the CDR3 is TGCGCCAGCAGTGAACTAGCGGGAGGGCCAGATACGCAGTATTTT.

The chain recombines TRBV7-9 with TRBJ2-1; 13 nucleotides line up with TRBD2. The CDR3 runs to 15 residues. J was trimmed by 9 bases and V by 4 bases; bases with no gene match: 6. Germline loops: CDR1 SEHNR, CDR2 FQNEAQ (reference sequence). DNA of the CDR3: TGTGCCAGCAGCTCAACTAGCGGGGGGGCAGGTGAGCAGTTCTTC. The encoded protein is CASSSTSGGAGEQFF.

The rearrangement joins TRBV18 to TRBJ2-3, with 7 bases lining up with TRBD2. The CDR3 runs to 15 residues. Trimming at V came to 3 bases and at J to 7 bases, leaving 10 bases not matched to a gene. CDR1 and CDR2 (germline): KGHSH, LQKENI. CDR3 region: CASSPTGTIGNTQYF. DNA for the CDR3: TGTGCCAGCTCACCCACCGGGACTATCGGTAATACGCAGTATTTT.

This clone is a singleton in its sample. The chain employs TRBV2 and TRBJ2-1; 7 bases are shared with TRBD2. V lost 7 bases to trimming and J lost 12 bases; unmatched junction nucleotides: 27. CDR1 SNHLY and CDR2 FYNNEI come from the germline V gene. The CDR3 is 18 residues long. The CDR3 here is CASTKGGGRVQHPQGQFF. In DNA, the CDR3 is TGTGCCAGCACCAAAGGCGGCGGGAGAGTCCAGCATCCACAAGGGCAGTTCTTC. Looking up the rest from reference TRBV2 and TRBJ2-1 gives the full variable domain: EPEVTQTPSHQVTQMGQEVILRCVPISNHLYFYWYRQILGQKVEFLVSFYNNEISEKSEIFDDQFSVERPDGSNFTLKIRSTKLEDSAMYFCASTKGGGRVQHPQGQFFGPGTRLTVL.

This clone was observed once. The chain's CDR3 is CASSPRAGLANSYEQYF. The CDR3, as DNA: TGTGCCAGCTCACCACGAGCAGGACTAGCGAATTCCTACGAGCAGTACTTC. This chain uses TRBV18 with TRBJ2-7; 9 bases map to TRBD2. Germline values: CDR1 KGHSH, CDR2 LQKENI. Trimming at V came to 1 base and at J to 1 base, leaving 8 bases not matched to a gene. The CDR3 totals 17 residues.

A single count supports this clone. The genes are TRBV2 and TRBJ1-6; possible D gene TRBD1, 5 bases. Trimming removed 6 bases at V and 10 bases at J, with 10 bases between. The length of the CDR3 is 12 residues. From germline, CDR1 is SNHLY and CDR2 FYNNEI. The CDR3 spells CASRVGGSPLHF. CDR3 sequence (DNA): TGTGCCAGCAGGGTTGGGGGGTCACCCCTCCACTTT.

The rearrangement links TRBV5-1 to TRBJ2-7; maybe TRBD2 (5 bases). Trimming pared 0 bases from V and 9 bases from J, leaving 16 bases between. This CDR3 is 14 amino acids long. Per the germline V gene, CDR1 is SGHRS and CDR2 is YFSETQ. In DNA form, the CDR3 reads TGCGCCAGCAGCTTGGCCGTGCTTGAAGAGGGGCAGTACTTC. Protein product: CASSLAVLEEGQYF. Variable domain in full (rest from reference TRBV5-1 and TRBJ2-7): KAGVTQTPRYLIKTRGQQVTLSCSPISGHRSVSWYQQTPGQGLQFLFEYFSETQRNKGNFPGRFSGRQFSNSRSEMNVSTLELGDSALYLCASSLAVLEEGQYFGPGTRLTVT.